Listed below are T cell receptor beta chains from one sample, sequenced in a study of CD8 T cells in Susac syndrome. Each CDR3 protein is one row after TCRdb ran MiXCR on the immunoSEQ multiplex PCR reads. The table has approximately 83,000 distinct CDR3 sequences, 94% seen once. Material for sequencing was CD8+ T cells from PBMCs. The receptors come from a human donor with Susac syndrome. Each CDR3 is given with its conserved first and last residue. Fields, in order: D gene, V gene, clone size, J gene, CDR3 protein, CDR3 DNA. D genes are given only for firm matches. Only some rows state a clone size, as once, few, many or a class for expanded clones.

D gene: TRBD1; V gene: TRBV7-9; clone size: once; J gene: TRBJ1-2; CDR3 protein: CASSDGTDRLNYGYTF; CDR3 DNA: TGTGCCAGCAGCGACGGGACAGATCGTTTGAACTATGGCTACACCTTC
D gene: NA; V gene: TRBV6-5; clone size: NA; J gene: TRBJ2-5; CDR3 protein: CASSLLDFRYQETQYF; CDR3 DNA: TGTGCCAGCAGTTTACTAGACTTCAGGTACCAAGAGACCCAGTACTTC
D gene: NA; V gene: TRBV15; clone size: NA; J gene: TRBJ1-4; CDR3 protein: CATSRERTVDEKLFF; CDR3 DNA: TGTGCCACCAGCAGAGAAAGGACAGTGGATGAAAAACTGTTTTTT
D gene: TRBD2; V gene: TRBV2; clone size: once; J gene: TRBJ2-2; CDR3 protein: CASSDFLAGDSGELFF; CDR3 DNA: TGTGCCAGCAGTGATTTTCTAGCGGGAGATTCCGGGGAGCTGTTTTTT
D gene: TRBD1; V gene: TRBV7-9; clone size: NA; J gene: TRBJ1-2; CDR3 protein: CASSLAGQGNYGYTF; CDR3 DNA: TGTGCCAGCAGCTTAGCGGGACAGGGGAACTATGGCTACACCTTC
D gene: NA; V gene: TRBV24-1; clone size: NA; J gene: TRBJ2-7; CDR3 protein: CATSRAETTYEQYF; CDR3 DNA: TGTGCCACCAGTCGTGCGGAGACGACCTACGAGCAGTACTTC
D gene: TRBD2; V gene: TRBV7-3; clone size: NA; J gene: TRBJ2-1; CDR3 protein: CASSLRGSGSSYNEQFF; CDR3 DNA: TGTGCCAGCAGCTTAAGGGGTAGCGGGAGCTCCTACAATGAGCAGTTCTTC
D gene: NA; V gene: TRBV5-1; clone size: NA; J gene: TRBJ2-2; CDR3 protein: CASTSAGELFF; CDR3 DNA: TGCGCCAGCACCTCAGCGGGGGAGCTGTTTTTT
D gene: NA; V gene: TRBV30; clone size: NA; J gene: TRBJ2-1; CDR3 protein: CAWSGAEQFF; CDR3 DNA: TGTGCCTGGTCGGGTGCTGAGCAGTTCTTC
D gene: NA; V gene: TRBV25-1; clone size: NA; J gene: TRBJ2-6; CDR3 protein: CASSETSYSGANVLTF; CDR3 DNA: TGTGCCAGCAGTGAAACGTCTTACTCTGGGGCCAACGTCCTGACTTTC
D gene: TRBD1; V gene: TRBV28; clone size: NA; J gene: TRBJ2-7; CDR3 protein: CASSSIRTGPYEQYF; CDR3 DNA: TGTGCCAGCAGTTCCATTCGGACAGGACCCTACGAGCAGTACTTC
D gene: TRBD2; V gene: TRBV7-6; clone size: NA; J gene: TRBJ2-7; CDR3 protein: CASSPGRGGDEQYF; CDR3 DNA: TGTGCCAGCAGCCCCGGGAGGGGCGGGGACGAGCAGTACTTC
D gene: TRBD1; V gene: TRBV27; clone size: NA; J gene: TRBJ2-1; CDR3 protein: CASRPGTGGLNEQFF; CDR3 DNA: TGTGCCAGCAGACCCGGGACAGGGGGCCTCAATGAGCAGTTCTTC
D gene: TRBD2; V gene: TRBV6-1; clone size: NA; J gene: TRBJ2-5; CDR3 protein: CASSLPPLAGGRGETQYF; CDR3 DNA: TGTGCCAGCAGTCTTCCTCCCCTAGCGGGGGGCAGGGGGGAGACCCAGTACTTC